A selection of T cell receptor beta chains follows, all from one sample in a study of graft-versus-host responses after intestinal transplantation. Clones were sequenced by immunoSEQ multiplex PCR, and TCRdb holds only the in-frame ones, with some missing. The sample has 80,000 to 95,000 clones; under 95% are singletons. These receptors have no known antigen. The sequencing here drew on unstimulated CD8+ T cells sorted from spleen or lymph node cells, taken before intestinal transplant. Receptors were obtained from a human donor who received an intestinal transplant. Both conserved end residues are part of each CDR3. Fields, in order: V gene, D gene, J gene, clone size, CDR3 DNA, CDR3 protein. A D gene is named only where the DNA matches it firmly. Rows may omit the clone size; those that give it use once, few, many or a size class.

TRBV5-6	TRBD1	TRBJ1-2	once	TGTGCCAGCAGCACCGACAGGGACTATGGCTACACCTTC	CASSTDRDYGYTF
TRBV19	TRBD1	TRBJ1-1	NA	TGTGCCAGTAGTATAGCAGGGGGCAACACTGAAGCTTTCTTT	CASSIAGGNTEAFF
TRBV12-5	NA	TRBJ2-3	once	TGTGCTAGTGGTCCCTGGGAGGGGGGGCGCACAGATACGCAGTATTTT	CASGPWEGGRTDTQYF
TRBV4-1	NA	TRBJ1-5	NA	TGCGCCAGCAGCGGGACTGCGTTAGGCAATCAGCCCCAGCATTTT	CASSGTALGNQPQHF
TRBV7-9	TRBD1	TRBJ2-1	NA	TGTGCCAGCAGCTCAACCGGGACAGGAGTTTTCTCCTACAATGAGCAGTTCTTC	CASSSTGTGVFSYNEQFF
TRBV4-3	NA	TRBJ1-1	NA	TGCGCCAGCAGCCAAGACTCCGGGACTCTAACTGAAGCTTTCTTT	CASSQDSGTLTEAFF
TRBV11-2	NA	TRBJ2-5	NA	TGTGCCAGCAGCCCTGGAGGGGCCCGAGAGACCCAGTACTTC	CASSPGGARETQYF
TRBV7-9	NA	TRBJ2-3	once	TGTGCCAGCAGCTCCGGGACAGATACGCAGTATTTT	CASSSGTDTQYF
TRBV6-1	TRBD1	TRBJ2-3	NA	TGTGCCAGCAGTGAACTGGGTGGAGGACAGGGACTGGGGTGGGGCACAGATACGCAGTATTTT	CASSELGGGQGLGWGTDTQYF
TRBV9	NA	TRBJ1-3	once	TGTGCCAGCAGGGGGGCAAGCTCTGGAAACACCATATATTTT	CASRGASSGNTIYF
TRBV9	NA	TRBJ1-1	NA	TGTGCCAGCAGCACACGGACGGGAAACACTGAAGCTTTCTTT	CASSTRTGNTEAFF
TRBV2	NA	TRBJ2-3	NA	TGTGCCAGCAGGGAACCGACAGGTATCACAGATACGCAGTATTTT	CASREPTGITDTQYF
TRBV6-1	NA	TRBJ2-3	NA	TGTGCCAGCAGTGTACCAAAACCCCAGGGGCCGGGCACAGATACGCAGTATTTT	CASSVPKPQGPGTDTQYF
TRBV6-5	NA	TRBJ2-3	NA	TGTGCCAGCAGTTACGGAGGCCCAGCGGATACGCAGTATTTT	CASSYGGPADTQYF
TRBV19	TRBD1	TRBJ2-3	NA	TGTGCCAGTAGTGGGACAGGGGTAGTTACGCAGTATTTT	CASSGTGVVTQYF
TRBV11-3	TRBD1	TRBJ2-1	NA	TGTGCCAGCAGCTCTCCGGGACAGGGAGGAAATGAGCAGTTCTTC	CASSSPGQGGNEQFF
TRBV10-3	TRBD1	TRBJ1-1	NA	TGTGCCACCGGAAACTTACAGGGGTCGAACACTGAAGCTTTCTTT	CATGNLQGSNTEAFF
TRBV11-2	NA	TRBJ2-7	NA	TGTGCCAGCAGCCCAACAGTCGGTTACGAGCAGTACTTC	CASSPTVGYEQYF
TRBV5-1	NA	TRBJ2-7	NA	TGCGCCAGCAGCCTTGAGAACGAGCAGTACTTC	CASSLENEQYF
TRBV2	TRBD2	TRBJ2-1	NA	TGTGCCAGCAGTATCCGGGGACTAAGGGCCTACAATGAGCAGTTCTTC	CASSIRGLRAYNEQFF
TRBV19	TRBD2	TRBJ2-7	NA	TGTGCCAGTAGTACCCAGGACCCGGGACTAGCCTCCTACGAGCAGTACTTC	CASSTQDPGLASYEQYF
TRBV27	NA	TRBJ1-5	NA	TGTGCCAGCAGTTTAGGCCAGAGCAATCAGCCCCAGCATTTT	CASSLGQSNQPQHF
TRBV6-5	TRBD1	TRBJ2-7	NA	TGTGCCAGCAGTTATGGGACAGGGGCCCACTACGAGCAGTACTTC	CASSYGTGAHYEQYF
TRBV10-2	TRBD2	TRBJ2-3	NA	TGCGCCAGCAGCGGAGCGGGGGGCACAGATACGCAGTATTTT	CASSGAGGTDTQYF
TRBV9	TRBD2	TRBJ2-7	NA	TGTGCCAGCAGCGTAGGTAGCGGGGGGACCTACGAGCAGTACTTC	CASSVGSGGTYEQYF
TRBV10-2	TRBD2	TRBJ2-2	NA	TGCGCCAGCGGTCAGGGCGGGGGGATCACCGGGGAGCTGTTTTTT	CASGQGGGITGELFF
TRBV30	NA	TRBJ2-7	NA	TGTGCCTGGAGTGTAGGGACTTATTCCTACGAGCAGTACTTC	CAWSVGTYSYEQYF
TRBV19	NA	TRBJ2-1	NA	TGTGCCAGTAGTGATCAGGGCGTAATCTACAATGAGCAGTTCTTC	CASSDQGVIYNEQFF
TRBV9	TRBD1	TRBJ2-5	NA	TGTGCCAGCAGCGCCGGACAGGGGTTTCAAGAGACCCAGTACTTC	CASSAGQGFQETQYF